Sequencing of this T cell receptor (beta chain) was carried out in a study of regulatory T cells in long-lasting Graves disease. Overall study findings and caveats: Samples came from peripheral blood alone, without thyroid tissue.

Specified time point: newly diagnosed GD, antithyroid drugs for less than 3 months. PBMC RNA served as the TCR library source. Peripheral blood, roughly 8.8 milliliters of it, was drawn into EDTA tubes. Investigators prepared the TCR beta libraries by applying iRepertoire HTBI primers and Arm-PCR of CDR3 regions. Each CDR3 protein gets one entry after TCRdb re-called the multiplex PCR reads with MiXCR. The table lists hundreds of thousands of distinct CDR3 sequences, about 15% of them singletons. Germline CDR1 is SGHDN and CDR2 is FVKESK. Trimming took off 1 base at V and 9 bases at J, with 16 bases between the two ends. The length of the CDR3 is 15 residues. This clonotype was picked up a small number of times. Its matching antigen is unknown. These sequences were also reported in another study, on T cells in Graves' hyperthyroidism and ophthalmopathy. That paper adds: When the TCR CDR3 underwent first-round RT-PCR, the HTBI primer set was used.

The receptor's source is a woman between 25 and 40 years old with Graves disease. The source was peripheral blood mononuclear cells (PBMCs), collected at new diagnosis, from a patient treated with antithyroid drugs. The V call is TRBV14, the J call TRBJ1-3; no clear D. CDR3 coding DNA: TGTGCCAGCAGCCAAGTGAGTGGGTTTGCCGGCACCATATATTTT. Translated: CASSQVSGFAGTIYF.